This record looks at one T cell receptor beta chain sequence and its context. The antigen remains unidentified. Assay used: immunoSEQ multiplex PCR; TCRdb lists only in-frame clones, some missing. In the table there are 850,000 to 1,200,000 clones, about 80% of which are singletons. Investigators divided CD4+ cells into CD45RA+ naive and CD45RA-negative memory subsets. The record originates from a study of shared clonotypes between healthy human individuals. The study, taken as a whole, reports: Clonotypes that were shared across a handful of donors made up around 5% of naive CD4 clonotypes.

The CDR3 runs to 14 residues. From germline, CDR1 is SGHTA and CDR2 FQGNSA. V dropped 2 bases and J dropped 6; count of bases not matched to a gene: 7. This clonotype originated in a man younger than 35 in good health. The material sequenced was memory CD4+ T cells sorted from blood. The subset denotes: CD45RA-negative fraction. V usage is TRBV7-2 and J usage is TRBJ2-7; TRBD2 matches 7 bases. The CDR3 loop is CASSLWGAGSEQYF. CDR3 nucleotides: TGTGCCAGCAGCTTATGGGGAGCGGGAAGCGAGCAGTACTTC.